These T cell receptor beta chains were read from a single sample in a study of CD8+CD57+ T cells in acquired aplastic anemia. MiXCR, run by TCRdb on the reads, gives a single entry per CDR3 protein. Among approximately 99,000 distinct CDR3 sequences listed, about half were seen once. Sequenced input: sorted CD4+, CD8+, or CD8+CD57+ T cells (not recorded which) from PBMCs. These receptors originate from a human donor in good health, serving as a control. CDR3s include the opening cysteine and the closing phenylalanine or tryptophan. The D gene is left open where the match is weak. The size field is filled for only some rows; it gives once, few, many or a size class.

V	J	D	size	DNA	CDR3
TRBV11-2	TRBJ2-7	.	.	TGTGCCAGCAGCGGGATACATCCTAACGAGCAGTACTTC	CASSGIHPNEQYF
TRBV20-1	TRBJ2-1	TRBD2	many	TGCAGTGCTAGAGGGGCGGGGGGGGTCTACAATGAGCAGTTCTTC	CSARGAGGVYNEQFF
TRBV5-1	TRBJ1-2	.	.	TGCGCCAGCCACCTCGCGGACGGCTATGGCTACACCTTC	CASHLADGYGYTF
TRBV6-5	TRBJ1-1	TRBD1	many	TGTGCCAGCAGGAACCGACAGGGCGCCACGAGGAACACTGAAGCTTTCTTT	CASRNRQGATRNTEAFF
TRBV29-1	TRBJ2-7	TRBD2	.	TGCAGCGTTTTGGAAGGGAGGGCCTACGAGCAGTACTTC	CSVLEGRAYEQYF
TRBV4-3	TRBJ2-5	.	many	TGCGCCAGCAGCCAAGATAAGGACTACCAAGAGACCCAGTACTTC	CASSQDKDYQETQYF
TRBV20-1	TRBJ1-6	TRBD1	.	TGCAGTGCTAGGGGGGACAGGGATTCACCCCTCCACTTT	CSARGDRDSPLHF
TRBV10-3	TRBJ1-2	.	.	TGTGCCATCAGTGATTTCAAGCCAGGGTTCAACTATGGCTACACCTTC	CAISDFKPGFNYGYTF
TRBV4-1	TRBJ2-1	TRBD1	many	TGCGCCAGCAGCCAAGTTACGGGACAGACAAATGAGCAGTTCTTC	CASSQVTGQTNEQFF
TRBV10-2	TRBJ2-1	.	.	TGCGCCAGCAGTGAGTCTGTGGGCAATGAGCAGTTCTTC	CASSESVGNEQFF
TRBV4-3	TRBJ1-2	.	many	TGCGCCAGCAGCCAAGATCCCTTGACTAACTATGGCTACACCTTC	CASSQDPLTNYGYTF
TRBV9	TRBJ2-7	.	.	TGTGCCAGCAGCGTAACGGCTTTCAGCCCCTACGAGCAGTACTTC	CASSVTAFSPYEQYF
TRBV7-2	TRBJ1-1	TRBD1	.	TGTGCCAGCAGCATGGGACAGGGGAACTTGGTTGAAGCTTTCTTT	CASSMGQGNLVEAFF
TRBV30	TRBJ2-3	.	.	TGTGCCTGGAGAAATCAGGGAATTAGCACAGATACGCAGTATTTT	CAWRNQGISTDTQYF
TRBV25-1	TRBJ2-3	TRBD2	few	TGTGCCAGCAGTGAATCGCCTAGCGGGAGTTATACAGATACGCAGTATTTT	CASSESPSGSYTDTQYF
TRBV10-3	TRBJ1-2	.	.	TGTGCCATCAGTGAGGGAAACTATGGCTACACCTTC	CAISEGNYGYTF
TRBV11-2	TRBJ2-3	TRBD1	once	TGTGCCAGCAGTGCACAGGGGAACGGGCGCACAGATACGCAGTATTTT	CASSAQGNGRTDTQYF
TRBV24-1	TRBJ2-7	TRBD1	.	TGTGCCACCAGTGATACCGGTAGGACAGGAGAAGAGCAGTACTTC	CATSDTGRTGEEQYF
TRBV6-1	TRBJ1-2	TRBD1	.	TGTGCCAGCAGTGAACATCAGGGGGAGGGCTACACCTTC	CASSEHQGEGYTF
TRBV20-1	TRBJ1-6	.	.	TGCAGTGCTAGCGGTGGGGGGGGAAGGTCCTATAATTCACCCCTCCACTTT	CSASGGGGRSYNSPLHF